This T cell receptor beta chain comes out of a study of cytomegalovirus exposure and HLA in healthy donors. Study-level findings and limits: 16,951 TCR beta sequences were associated with HLA alleles at 0.05 false discovery rate in a later analysis. Cytomegalovirus association was listed for 170 or so TCR beta chains.

Concerning this clone itself: The antigen is not known.

The CDR3 is 14 amino acids. The germline V gene has CDR1 MNHEY and CDR2 SVGAGI. V lost 6 bases to trimming and J lost 3 bases, with 14 bases between them. PCR employed 60 Vbeta and 13 Jbeta primers. In the original analysis: Later reanalysis found 80 million or so unique TCR beta chains, around 11 million of them shared. Profiling relied on immunoSEQ multiplex PCR, and the TCRdb table lists in-frame clones only, not all of them. V and J calls and clone size follow that table, whereas D and trimming were derived from the DNA. The top ten hold about 11% of the sample, which has 120,000 or so clones, 82% seen once.

The chain links TRBV6-5 to TRBJ1-2; tentatively, D is TRBD1 (6 bases). The source of this sequence is a male donor in good health and CMV-seropositive. Sequenced material: PBMCs. Here the CDR3 reads CASRHRESYYGYTF. The CDR3 DNA is TGTGCCAGCAGACACAGGGAATCGTACTATGGCTACACCTTC.